This T cell receptor beta chain stems from a study of T cells in Graves' hyperthyroidism and ophthalmopathy. From germline, CDR1 is KGHSH and CDR2 LQKENI. V lost 2 bases and J 5 bases, leaving 24 bases between the germline ends. The CDR3 has 18 residues. Lactation, pregnancy, other autoimmune disease or uncontrolled infection excluded patients. PBMCs were sourced from more than 9 ml fresh peripheral blood. Amplified regions were TCR beta CDR3 sequences from RNA transcripts. A first-round RT-PCR of the TCR CDR3 used the HTBI primer set. TCRdb re-analysed the multiplex PCR reads in MiXCR, keeping a single row per CDR3 protein. This sample has roughly 400,000 distinct CDR3 sequences, with roughly 25% found just once.

This rearrangement joins TRBV18 to TRBJ2-5; no clear D. Sequencing was done on a sample of blood. The clonotype originates from a man between 50 and 59 years old with Graves' hyperthyroidism. The CDR3 loop is CASSPSSFPRKFGETQYF. The DNA for the CDR3 is TGTGCCAGCTCACCAAGTTCTTTCCCGCGGAAGTTTGGGGAGACCCAGTACTTC. Combining the CDR3 with reference TRBV18 and TRBJ2-5 gives the whole variable domain NAGVMQNPRHLVRRRGQEARLRCSPMKGHSHVYWYRQLPEEGLKFMVYLQKENIIDESGMPKERFSAEFPKEGPSILRIQQVVRGDSAAYFCASSPSSFPRKFGETQYFGPGTRLLVL.